Sequencing of this TCR beta chain was carried out in a study of CD8+ T cells in alopecia areata. Treatment specified: oral pan-JAK inhibitor, 5-10 mg twice daily. cDNA reverse transcribed from extracted RNA served as the sequencing template. TCRdb's copy holds only in-frame clones and misses some; the assay was immunoSEQ multiplex PCR. The sample has about 210,000 clones, about 57% seen once. Deletions cut 3 bases from V and 5 bases from J, with 17 bases between. The CDR3 length is 16 residues. The V gene is TRBV23-1, the J gene TRBJ1-5; perhaps TRBD1 as D (6 bases). TRBV23-1 is designated an ORF whose function remains uncertain. This receptor was identified in a human donor with alopecia areata. The source was CD4+ T cells sorted from blood, collected at week 4, from a patient treated with tofacitinib. Written as DNA, the CDR3 is TGCGCCAGCAGTCACCCGGGGGGGCAGCGTCATCAGCCCCAGCATTTT. It codes for CASSHPGGQRHQPQHF.